The 10 T cell receptor beta chains below come from one sample, sequenced in a study of Tregs in tolerant kidney transplant recipients. After 5 to 7 days with irradiated graft donor PBMCs, CFSE-labeled recipient PBMCs were FACS-sorted. These receptors' targets are unknown. Profiling relied on immunoSEQ multiplex PCR, and the TCRdb table lists in-frame clones only, not all of them. The sample contains some 15,000 clones, roughly 50% of which appear only once. Here the sequenced sample was CD4+ T cells from blood cultured with allogeneic cells, taken before the transplant. These receptors came from a human patient who received a combined kidney and bone marrow transplant.

In its sample, this clone was seen a few times. The V and J genes are TRBV12-5 and TRBJ2-2; TRBD1 agrees at 8 bases. V lost 6 bases and J lost 2; bases outside the gene matches: 8. Germline V CDR1 and CDR2: LGHNT, FRNRAP. The CDR3 sequence is 16 residues long. Here the CDR3 reads CASGGGTGLNTGELFF. Written as DNA, the CDR3 is TGTGCTAGTGGAGGTGGGACAGGACTCAACACCGGGGAGCTGTTTTTT.

This clone was counted only a few times. The chain combines TRBV6-5 with TRBJ2-6, with unresolved D. Trimming cost V 1 base and J 4 bases, with 8 bases left between them. The CDR3 loop spans 15 amino acids. Germline V gene lookup returns CDR1 MNHEY and CDR2 SVGAGI. The CDR3 region is CASSYLERGANVLTF. Here the CDR3 DNA reads TGTGCCAGCAGTTACTTGGAGAGGGGGGCCAACGTCCTGACTTTC.

This clone was observed a handful of times. This chain connects TRBV7-3 to TRBJ2-7, with TRBD2 as a possible D gene (7 bases). This CDR3 region has 14 residues. Trimming shortened V by 8 bases and J by 7 bases, and 21 bases separated the two germline ends. From germline, CDR1 is SGHTA and CDR2 FQGTGA. DNA for the CDR3: TGTGCCAGCGGAGGGGGGGCTGCCGCGGGGGAGCAGTACTTC. This encodes CASGGGAAAGEQYF.

The rearrangement uses TRBV2 and TRBJ1-2, with TRBD1 matching over 9 bases. This CDR3 contains 14 residues. Germline-derived CDR1 and CDR2 are SNHLY and FYNNEI. After removal of 4 bases from V and 6 bases from J, the junction contained 6 bases not matched to a gene. CDR3 DNA sequence: TGTGCCAGCAGTGTCGGACAGGGGCGCCATGGCTACACCTTC. Its translation: CASSVGQGRHGYTF.

V is TRBV4-2 and J is TRBJ1-5, with unresolved D. Trimming removed 4 bases at V and 2 bases at J, with 12 bases between. The V gene's germline CDR1 is LGHNA and CDR2 YNFKEQ. CDR3 size: 15 residues. The CDR3 region is CASSLHHSGNQPQHF. CDR3 nucleotides: TGTGCCAGCAGCCTCCACCATTCGGGCAATCAGCCCCAGCATTTT.

The V gene is TRBV28, the J gene TRBJ1-2, with D possibly being TRBD1 (5 bases). This CDR3 has 13 amino acids. The V end was cut by 7 bases, the J end by 4 bases, with 13 bases between. CDR1 is MDHEN and CDR2 is SYDVKM in the germline V gene. As DNA, the CDR3 is TGTGCCAGCACCAGCGGGGCCCTCTATGGCTACACCTTC. Translated, it gives CASTSGALYGYTF.

This clone is medium-sized within its sample. The genes are TRBV5-1 and TRBJ1-5; weak D call: TRBD1 (6 bases). Trimming removed 3 bases at V and 6 bases at J, with 13 bases between. CDR3 length: 14 amino acids. Germline CDR1 reads SGHRS; CDR2 reads YFSETQ. In DNA, the CDR3 is TGCGCCAGCAGCTCCGGGGGGCTGGGTCAGCCCCAGCATTTT. Protein: CASSSGGLGQPQHF. The whole variable domain, filled in from reference TRBV5-1 and TRBJ1-5, reads KAGVTQTPRYLIKTRGQQVTLSCSPISGHRSVSWYQQTPGQGLQFLFEYFSETQRNKGNFPGRFSGRQFSNSRSEMNVSTLELGDSALYLCASSSGGLGQPQHFGDGTRLSIL.

The chain carries TRBV7-9 and TRBJ1-2; no definite D call. Looked up from germline, CDR1 is SEHNR and CDR2 is FQNEAQ (reference sequence). This CDR3 region has 17 residues. The V end was cut by 8 bases, the J end by 4 bases, with 26 bases between. This CDR3 is CASAVWLASRYSYGYTF. The CDR3 coding sequence is TGTGCCAGCGCCGTTTGGCTAGCGTCGCGCTATTCCTATGGCTACACCTTC.

This sequence joins TRBV7-2 and TRBJ2-7; weak D call: TRBD2 (7 bases). CDR1 and CDR2 from the germline V gene are SGHTA and FQGNSA. The CDR3 consists of 15 residues. V gave up 1 base and J gave up 4 bases, with 14 bases separating them. The CDR3 sequence is CASSLVTGGAYEQYF. In nucleotides, the CDR3 is TGTGCCAGCAGCTTAGTAACTGGGGGGGCATACGAGCAGTACTTC. The full variable domain, its missing parts supplied by reference TRBV7-2 and TRBJ2-7, is GAGVSQSPSNKVTEKGKDVELRCDPISGHTALYWYRQSLGQGLEFLIYFQGNSAPDKSGLPSDRFSAERTGGSVSTLTIQRTQQEDSAVYLCASSLVTGGAYEQYFGPGTRLTVT.

The chain employs TRBV18 and TRBJ2-2; TRBD2 aligns across 13 bases. J lost 5 bases, V lost 4 bases, and 7 bases had no gene match. Germline assignment: CDR1 KGHSH and CDR2 LQKENI. The CDR3 is made up of 17 amino acids. The CDR3 sequence is CASSLRTSGSFTGELFF. The CDR3 nucleotides read TGTGCCAGCTCACTAAGGACTAGCGGGAGTTTTACCGGGGAGCTGTTTTTT.